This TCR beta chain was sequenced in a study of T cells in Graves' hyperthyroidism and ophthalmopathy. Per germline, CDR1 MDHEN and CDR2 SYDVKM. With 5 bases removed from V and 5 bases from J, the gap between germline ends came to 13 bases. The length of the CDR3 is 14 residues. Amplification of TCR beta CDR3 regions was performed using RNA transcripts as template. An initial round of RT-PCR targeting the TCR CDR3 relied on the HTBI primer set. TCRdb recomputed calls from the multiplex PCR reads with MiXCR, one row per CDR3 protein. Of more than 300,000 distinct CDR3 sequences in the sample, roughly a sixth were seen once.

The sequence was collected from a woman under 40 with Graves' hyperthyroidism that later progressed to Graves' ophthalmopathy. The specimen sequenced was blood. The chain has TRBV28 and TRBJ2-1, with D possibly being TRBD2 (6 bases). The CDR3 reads CASSRLGADNEQFF. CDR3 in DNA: TGTGCCAGCAGTAGACTAGGGGCTGACAATGAGCAGTTCTTC.